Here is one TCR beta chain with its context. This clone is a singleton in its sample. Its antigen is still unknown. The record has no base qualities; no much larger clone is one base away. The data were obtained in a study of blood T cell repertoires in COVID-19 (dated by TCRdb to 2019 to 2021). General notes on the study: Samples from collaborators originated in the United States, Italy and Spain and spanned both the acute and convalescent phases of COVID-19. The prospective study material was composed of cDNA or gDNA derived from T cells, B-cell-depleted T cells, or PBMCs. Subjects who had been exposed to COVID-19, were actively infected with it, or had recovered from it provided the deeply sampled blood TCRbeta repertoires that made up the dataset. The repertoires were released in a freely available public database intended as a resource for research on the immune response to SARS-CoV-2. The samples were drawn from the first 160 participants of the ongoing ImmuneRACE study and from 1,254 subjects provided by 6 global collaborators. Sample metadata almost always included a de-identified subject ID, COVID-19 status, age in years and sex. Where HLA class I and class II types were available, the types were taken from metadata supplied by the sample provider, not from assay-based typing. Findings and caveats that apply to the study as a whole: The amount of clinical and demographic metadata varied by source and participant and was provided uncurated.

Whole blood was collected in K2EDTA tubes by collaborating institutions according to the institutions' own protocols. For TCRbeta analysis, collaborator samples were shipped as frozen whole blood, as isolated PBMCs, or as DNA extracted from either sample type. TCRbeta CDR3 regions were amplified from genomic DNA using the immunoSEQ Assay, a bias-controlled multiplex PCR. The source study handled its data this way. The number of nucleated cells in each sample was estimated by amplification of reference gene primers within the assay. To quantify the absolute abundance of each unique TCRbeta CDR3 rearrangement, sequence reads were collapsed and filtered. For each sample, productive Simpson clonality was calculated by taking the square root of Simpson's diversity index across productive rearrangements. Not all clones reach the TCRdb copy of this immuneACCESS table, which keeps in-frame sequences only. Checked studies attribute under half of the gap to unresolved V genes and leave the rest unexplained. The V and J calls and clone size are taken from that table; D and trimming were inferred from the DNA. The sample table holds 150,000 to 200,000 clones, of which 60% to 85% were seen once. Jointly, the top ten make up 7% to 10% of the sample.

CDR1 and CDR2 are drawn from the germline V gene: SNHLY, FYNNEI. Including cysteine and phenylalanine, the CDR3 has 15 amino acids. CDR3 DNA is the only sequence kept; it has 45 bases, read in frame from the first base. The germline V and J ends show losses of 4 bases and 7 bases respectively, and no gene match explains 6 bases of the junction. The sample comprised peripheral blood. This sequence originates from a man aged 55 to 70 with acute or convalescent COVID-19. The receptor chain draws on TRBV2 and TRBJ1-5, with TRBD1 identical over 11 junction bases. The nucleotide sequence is TGTGCCAGCAGTGGGGGGACAGGGGGTCGGCAGCCCCAGCATTTT. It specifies CASSGGTGGRQPQHF.